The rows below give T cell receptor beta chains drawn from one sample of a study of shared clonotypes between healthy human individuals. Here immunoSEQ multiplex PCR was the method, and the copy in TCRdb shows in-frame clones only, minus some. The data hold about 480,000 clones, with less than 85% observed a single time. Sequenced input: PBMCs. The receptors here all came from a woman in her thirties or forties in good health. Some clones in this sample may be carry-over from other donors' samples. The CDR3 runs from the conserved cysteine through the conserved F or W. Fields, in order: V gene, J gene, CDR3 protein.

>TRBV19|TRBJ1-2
CASSDARVGANYGYTF
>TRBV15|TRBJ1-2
CATSSYGRSYGYTF
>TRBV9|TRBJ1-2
CASSAQTGDYGYTF
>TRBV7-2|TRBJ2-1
CASSLQAGDPNNEQFF
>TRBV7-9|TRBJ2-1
CASSWGGSMDMVDEQFF
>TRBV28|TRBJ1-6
CASRHMRSPLHF
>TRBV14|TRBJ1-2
CASSPRMDYGYTF
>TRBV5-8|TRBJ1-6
CASSLRGNSPLHF
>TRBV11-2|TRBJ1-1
CASSRRDRGQNEAFF
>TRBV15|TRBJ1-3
CATSREGGEMFSGNTIYF
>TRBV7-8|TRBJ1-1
CASSPGAHRGMNTEAFF
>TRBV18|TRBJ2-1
CASSPLFDEQFF
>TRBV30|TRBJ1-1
CAWSQQKNTEAFF
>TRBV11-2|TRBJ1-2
CASSLVLTDNYGYTF
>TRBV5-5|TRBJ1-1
CASSLLYKNTEAFF
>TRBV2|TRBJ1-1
CASRRVEMDTEAFF